The rows below give T cell receptor beta chains drawn from one sample of a study of T cells in localized non-small cell lung cancer. The repertoire was sequenced with immunoSEQ multiplex PCR; TCRdb's copy has only in-frame clones and lacks some. The data contain over 35,000 clones, roughly 79% of them singletons. This sample comprised peripheral blood mononuclear cells, obtained before any cancer treatment. Receptors originate from a male donor at least 60 years old with stage II lung adenocarcinoma. Each CDR3 is given with its conserved first and last residue. The D gene is left open where the match is weak. For some rows the clone size is stated as once, few or many, or as a class when expanded; others skip it.

17	TRBV28	medium-sized	TRBJ2-3	TRBD2	TGTGCCAGCAGCCTCACCCTCTTCCAGGGAGGGGCAGATACGCAGTATTTT	CASSLTLFQGGADTQYF
15	TRBV14	.	TRBJ2-7	TRBD2	TGTGCCAGCAGCCAAGCTGGAGCGGGATCCTACGAGCAGTACTTC	CASSQAGAGSYEQYF
14	TRBV15	.	TRBJ2-5	.	TGTGCCACCAGCAGAGAGGGGGAGGTGGAGACCCAGTACTTC	CATSREGEVETQYF
13	TRBV6-1	.	TRBJ2-3	.	TGTGCCAGCAGTGATAGGGCCTTATATACGCAGTATTTT	CASSDRALYTQYF
16	TRBV19	few	TRBJ1-2	.	TGTGCCAGTACCCCCCAGGCGCAGGGAGGAGGGTATGGCTACACCTTC	CASTPQAQGGGYGYTF
16	TRBV5-1	once	TRBJ1-1	.	TGCGCCAGCAGCCCGGGCCATGGCGATATGAACACTGAAGCTTTCTTT	CASSPGHGDMNTEAFF
16	TRBV5-5	.	TRBJ1-4	.	TGTGCCAGCAGCATCCGACCCGAGCAGACTAATGAAAAACTGTTTTTT	CASSIRPEQTNEKLFF
12	TRBV5-4	.	TRBJ2-1	.	TGTGCCAGCAGCCGGGGCTACAATGAGCAGTTCTTC	CASSRGYNEQFF
18	TRBV27	.	TRBJ2-3	TRBD2	TGTGCCAGCAGTCTACGACTAGCGGGAGGGGATGTGACAGATACGCAGTATTTT	CASSLRLAGGDVTDTQYF
16	TRBV5-5	.	TRBJ2-2	TRBD2	TGTGCCAGCAGCTTCGCCCTTAGCGGGAGAACCGGGGAGCTGTTTTTT	CASSFALSGRTGELFF
14	TRBV9	once	TRBJ1-4	TRBD1	TGTGCCAGCAGCGTCGGACAGGGCGCTGAAAAACTGTTTTTT	CASSVGQGAEKLFF
18	TRBV7-9	.	TRBJ2-2	.	TGTGCCAGCAGCTTAGGTGTGCGCGGAATGCCAGACACCGGGGAGCTGTTTTTT	CASSLGVRGMPDTGELFF
13	TRBV29-1	.	TRBJ2-7	.	TGCAGCGTTATCGGTCAGGGTCATTACGAGCAGTACTTC	CSVIGQGHYEQYF
14	TRBV27	.	TRBJ2-1	.	TGTGCCAGCACCTTGAGAGGACAGTACAATGAGCAGTTCTTC	CASTLRGQYNEQFF
12	TRBV6-6	.	TRBJ1-2	TRBD1	TGTGCCAGCCGGGACAGCAACTATGGCTACACCTTC	CASRDSNYGYTF
16	TRBV19	.	TRBJ2-1	TRBD2	TGTGCCAGTAAGACTAGCGGGAGAGCGGTAGAGAATGAGCAGTTCTTC	CASKTSGRAVENEQFF
13	TRBV29-1	.	TRBJ2-7	.	TGCAGCGTTGAAAGCCAATTAGGCTACGAGCAGTACTTC	CSVESQLGYEQYF
16	TRBV6-4	.	TRBJ2-3	TRBD2	TGTGCCAGCAGTGACTCGGCGGGAGGGGGCACAGATACGCAGTATTTT	CASSDSAGGGTDTQYF
16	TRBV6-6	.	TRBJ1-1	.	TGTGCCAGCAGTACCACCCGAGGGGGGGCCAGCACTGAAGCTTTCTTT	CASSTTRGGASTEAFF
13	TRBV28	.	TRBJ2-3	TRBD1	TGTGCCAGCACCCCGACAGGGACAGATACGCAGTATTTT	CASTPTGTDTQYF
19	TRBV1	.	TRBJ2-2	.	TGCACCAGCAGCCAAGATTTGACTAGCGGGAGGGCCAACACCGGGGAGCTGTTTTTT	CTSSQDLTSGRANTGELFF
15	TRBV30	.	TRBJ2-7	TRBD1	TGTGCCTGGAGCGTTACCGGGACAGGGTCCTACGAGCAGTACTTC	CAWSVTGTGSYEQYF
16	TRBV5-1	.	TRBJ1-1	.	TGCGCCAGCAGCTTCAACGGGGTTGCGGTGAACACTGAAGCTTTCTTT	CASSFNGVAVNTEAFF
16	TRBV27	.	TRBJ2-3	.	TGTGCCAGCAGTTTACGTCCAGGGAAGGCATCAGATACGCAGTATTTT	CASSLRPGKASDTQYF
15	TRBV2	.	TRBJ2-1	TRBD2	TGTGCCAATAACTTCGGGGGGGAGGGCCGGAATGAGCAGTTCTTC	CANNFGGEGRNEQFF
17	TRBV19	.	TRBJ1-4	TRBD1	TGTGCCAGTAGTATAGGGCCTGGACAGGGGGCGAGTGAAAAACTGTTTTTT	CASSIGPGQGASEKLFF
16	TRBV6-1	.	TRBJ2-1	TRBD2	TGTGCCAGCAGTGAAACTAGGGCTAGCGGGAGCAATGAGCAGTTCTTC	CASSETRASGSNEQFF
16	TRBV19	.	TRBJ1-5	.	TGTGCCAGTAACGAACGTTTTAGTTATAGCAATCAGCCCCAGCATTTT	CASNERFSYSNQPQHF